A single T cell receptor (beta chain) is shown here with its context. Its antigen is as yet unknown. This CDR3 comprises 22 residues. V trimming: 2 bases; J trimming: 0 bases; junction bases outside the gene matches: 20. CDR1 and CDR2 (germline): MNHEY, SVGAGI. The sample belongs to a study of T cells in Graves' hyperthyroidism and ophthalmopathy. Points from the study as a whole: Blood also showed most of the thyroid clonotypes that were expanded above 0.001. Model output signaled ophthalmopathy a median approximately 6 months ahead of onset.

Orbital computed tomography, thyroid ultrasound, serum thyroxine and TRAb, and clinical symptoms together informed the diagnoses. The authors took PBMCs from 10 ml fresh peripheral blood. TCR beta CDR3 region amplification was performed from RNA transcripts. The study used the HTBI primer set for a first-round RT-PCR of the TCR CDR3. TCRdb independently ran MiXCR on the multiplex PCR reads; one entry per CDR3 protein. The table has around 390,000 distinct CDR3 sequences, roughly 15% seen once. V and J are TRBV6-5 and TRBJ1-5; 9 bases are shared with TRBD1. The sequenced material came from blood. The TCR comes from a woman aged 30 to 39 with Graves' ophthalmopathy. For the CDR3, the DNA is TGTGCCAGCAGTTACCCGTCCTTTCCCGGGACAGGGCTTTTCTATAGCAATCAGCCCCAGCATTTT. Translating it yields CASSYPSFPGTGLFYSNQPQHF.